This record concerns one T cell receptor beta chain sequence. This record comes from a study of shared clonotypes between healthy human individuals. TCRdb's copy holds only in-frame clones and misses some; the assay was immunoSEQ multiplex PCR. This table holds some 630,000 clones, about three quarters found once. Between the trimmed V and J ends, which lost 4 bases and 4 bases, there was a span of 19 bases. Looked up from germline, CDR1 is ENHRY and CDR2 is SYGVKD. This CDR3 is built from 16 residues. The sequence derives from a woman aged 25 to 39 in good health. The rearrangement uses TRBV10-3 and TRBJ1-2; TRBD1 might be the D (5 bases). Sequences were obtained from memory CD4+ T cells sorted from blood. The subset here: CD45RA-negative fraction. The CDR3 DNA reads TGTGCCATCAGTGGGGAAAATCCAGGGTTCTTCTATGGCTACACCTTC. Protein: CAISGENPGFFYGYTF.